A single sample gave rise to the 13 T cell receptor beta chains below, sequenced in a study of T cells after yellow fever vaccination. TCRdb processed the 5' RACE reads anew with MiXCR; each CDR3 protein has one entry. The repertoire holds a few hundred thousand distinct CDR3 sequences, with approximately 3.9% as singletons. The sequencing used PBMCs, collected 5 days after the yellow fever booster vaccination. Every receptor here comes from a man aged 18 to 30 who received the YFV17D yellow fever vaccine.

In this sample, this clonotype turned up a few times. The chain has TRBV20-1 and TRBJ1-3; D may be TRBD1 (6 bases). Germline loops: CDR1 DFQATT, CDR2 SNEGSKA (reference sequence). The CDR3 spans 14 residues. V gave up 6 bases and J gave up 0 bases, with 12 bases separating them. The CDR3: CSAEPDSSGNTIYF. The CDR3 DNA sequence: TGCAGTGCGGAACCGGACAGCTCTGGAAACACCATATATTTT.

This chain's CDR3 is CASSLVWEGGAGETQYF. The CDR3 DNA sequence: TGTGCCAGCAGCTTAGTCTGGGAAGGGGGCGCGGGTGAGACCCAGTACTTC. The chain employs TRBV13 and TRBJ2-5; 7 positions agree with TRBD1. Germline V CDR1 and CDR2: PRHDT, FYEKMQ (reference sequence). This CDR3 contains 17 residues. J lost 5 bases, V lost 1 base, and 13 bases had no gene match.

This clonotype came up a few times. The chain combines TRBV24-1 with TRBJ1-6; tentatively, D is TRBD1 (5 bases). Per the germline V gene, CDR1 is KGHDR and CDR2 is SFDVKD. This CDR3 region has 15 residues. V was cut by 4 bases and J by 5 bases, with 11 bases left in between. This CDR3 reads CATSDGTEHNSPLHF. The CDR3 nucleotides are TGTGCCACCAGTGACGGGACGGAACATAATTCACCCCTCCACTTT.

The chain employs TRBV25-1 and TRBJ1-5; no clear D gene. The germline V and J ends were trimmed by 6 bases and 4 bases, with 22 bases remaining between them. This CDR3 contains 17 residues. Per the germline V gene, CDR1 is MGHDK and CDR2 is SYGVNS. The CDR3, as DNA: TGTGCCAGCAGCCTGCCCCCTCCCGTGTCGGGAAATCAGCCCCAGCATTTT. Protein sequence: CASSLPPPVSGNQPQHF.

This clonotype came up a few times. This chain links TRBV18 with TRBJ2-1; tentatively, D is TRBD1 (6 bases). The CDR3 length is 13 residues. Germline CDR1 KGHSH, CDR2 LQKENI. V shed 3 bases and J shed 8 bases, with 11 bases lying between them. The DNA of the CDR3 is TGTGCCAGCTCACCCAACAGGGACGATGAGCAGTTCTTC. The encoded protein is CASSPNRDDEQFF.

Here the CDR3 reads CASNSGTGKAYGYTF. The CDR3 nucleotides read TGTGCCAGCAACTCCGGGACAGGGAAAGCCTATGGCTACACCTTC. The rearrangement uses TRBV13 and TRBJ1-2, with 9 bases that match TRBD1. Looked up from germline, CDR1 is PRHDT and CDR2 is FYEKMQ (reference sequence). This CDR3 contains 15 residues. With 7 bases clipped from V and 4 bases from J, the junction kept 10 bases outside the gene matches.

This chain uses TRBV7-9 with TRBJ2-1, with 10 bases that match TRBD2. There are 16 residues in the CDR3. Germline V gene data show CDR1 as SEHNR and CDR2 as FQNEAQ (reference sequence). V was clipped by 5 bases and J by 6 bases; unmatched bases: 10. CDR3 loop: CASSPPTSGVVNEQFF. The CDR3 DNA sequence: TGTGCCAGCAGCCCACCCACTAGCGGGGTTGTCAATGAGCAGTTCTTC.

In this sample, this clonotype turned up a few times. The genes are TRBV7-2 and TRBJ2-3; 13 bases map to TRBD2. From germline, CDR1 is SGHTA and CDR2 FQGNSA. The CDR3 runs 17 residues. The junction had 7 bases not matched to a gene; V was cut back by 5 bases and J by 2 bases. The CDR3 protein is CASSPRLAGGSTDTQYF. CDR3 nucleotides: TGTGCCAGCAGCCCACGACTAGCGGGGGGATCCACAGATACGCAGTATTTT. The full variable domain, with the rest looked up from reference TRBV7-2 and TRBJ2-3, is GAGVSQSPSNKVTEKGKDVELRCDPISGHTALYWYRQSLGQGLEFLIYFQGNSAPDKSGLPSDRFSAERTGGSVSTLTIQRTQQEDSAVYLCASSPRLAGGSTDTQYFGPGTRLTVL.

The chain is built from TRBV29-1 and TRBJ2-2; unclear D gene. Trimming removed 7 bases from V and 1 base from J, with 10 bases in between. The CDR3 contains 13 residues. Germline V gene data show CDR1 as SQVTM and CDR2 as ANQGSEA. DNA of the CDR3: TGCAGCGCCTGGACGGAGAACACCGGGGAGCTGTTTTTT. The encoded protein is CSAWTENTGELFF.

The chain links TRBV20-1 to TRBJ1-1; a weak D match, TRBD1 (6 bases). Trimming stripped 7 bases from V and 6 bases from J, with 15 bases between. The CDR3 has 12 amino acids. Per the germline V gene, CDR1 is DFQATT and CDR2 is SNEGSKA (reference sequence). The CDR3 region has the DNA TGCAGTGTTAGGGGGGGGTCGGCTGAAGCTTTCTTT. As protein: CSVRGGSAEAFF.

V and J are TRBV3-1 and TRBJ1-1; 11 bases agree with TRBD1. Germline CDR1 reads LGHDT; CDR2 reads YNNKEL (reference sequence). This CDR3 is built from 13 residues. The V and J ends lost 3 bases and 12 bases, in that order; junction bases with no gene match: 6. CDR3 bases: TGTGCCAGCAGCCAGGGGACAGGGGGGTTGTCTTTCTTT. This encodes CASSQGTGGLSFF.

The rearrangement joins TRBV5-1 to TRBJ1-3; 9 bases are a match to TRBD1. This CDR3 is built from 18 residues. Per the germline V gene, CDR1 is SGHRS and CDR2 is YFSETQ. V lost 2 bases and J lost 4; bases outside the gene matches: 13. This CDR3 is CASSLGTGPFTGGNTIYF. The CDR3 DNA reads TGCGCCAGCAGCTTAGGGACAGGGCCCTTTACTGGAGGAAACACCATATATTTT.

The genes are TRBV6-5 and TRBJ2-1; D unresolved. Germline V gene data show CDR1 as MNHEY and CDR2 as SVGAGI. V was clipped by 3 bases and J by 9 bases, with 12 bases between them. This CDR3 spans 13 amino acids. The CDR3: CASSYIPDREQFF. CDR3 DNA sequence: TGTGCCAGCAGTTATATTCCCGATCGTGAGCAGTTCTTC.